This T cell receptor (beta chain) was profiled in a study of T cell responses to AZD1222 COVID-19 vaccine. Produced via immunoSEQ multiplex PCR; TCRdb's table is partial and in-frame only. Among 200,000 or so clones listed, around 86% were seen once. The V segment lost 3 bases and the J segment 4 bases; nucleotides outside the gene matches: 3. The CDR3 has 13 amino acids. Germline values: CDR1 MNHEY, CDR2 SMNVEV (reference sequence). The chain carries TRBV27 and TRBJ2-7; TRBD2 matches at 7 bases. This specimen consisted of peripheral blood, obtained on day 0 of MenACWY control vaccination. The source is an adult in good health. CDR3 DNA sequence: TGTGCCAGCAGTTTGGGGGGGGAATACGAGCAGTACTTC. Encoded protein: CASSLGGEYEQYF.